What follows describes a single T cell receptor (beta chain). Its target is unknown. This entry is derived from a study of a mutant IDH1 vaccine in newly diagnosed glioma. Time point denoted: week 11, during vaccination. Every vaccine dose comprised 300 ug of mutant IDH1 20-mer peptide plus topical imiquimod. Using immunoSEQ multiplex PCR, the repertoire was profiled, and TCRdb retains in-frame clones only, with some absent. The top ten clones hold around 2.5% of a sample with 50,000 or so clones, more than 85% of them seen once. Findings and caveats of the study: There seemed to be no relation between pseudoprogression and changes in top peripheral T cell clonotypes.

The TCR comes from a man in his forties or fifties with glioma. Here the sequenced sample was PBMCs, taken from a glioma patient whose treatment included an IDH1 peptide vaccine.

The CDR3 sequence is CASSQEGRRMNTEAFF. The CDR3 nucleotides are TGCGCCAGCAGCCAAGAAGGGCGCCGAATGAACACTGAAGCTTTCTTT. V gene TRBV4-1 combines with J gene TRBJ1-1; no reliable D call. This CDR3 has 16 residues. The germline V gene has CDR1 MGHRA and CDR2 YSYEKL. V shed 0 bases and J shed 0 bases, with 11 bases lying between them.